This TCR beta chain appears in the sequencing data of a study of beta chain features in type 1 diabetes. Regarding the study as a whole: It was not settled here whether HLA type affects TCRB rearrangement.

The CDR3 extends over 15 amino acids. Trimming removed 1 base from V and 5 bases from J, with 15 bases in between. Germline V gives CDR1 SGHDN, CDR2 FVKESK. About this clone itself: Its antigen remains unknown.

Since all of the isolated RNA was reverse transcribed, expressed TCRB transcripts were what got sequenced. Assay: immunoSEQ multiplex PCR; the TCRdb copy retains only in-frame clones and omits some. The data hold tens of thousands of clones, with about three fifths observed a single time. Sample: Tregs from blood. The rearrangement links TRBV14 to TRBJ2-7, with a possible D match to TRBD1 (5 bases). This clonotype originated in a woman aged 18-29 years in good health. Here the CDR3 DNA reads TGTGCCAGCAGCCAAGTCGACAGTAGATCCCACGAGCAGTACTTC. As protein: CASSQVDSRSHEQYF.